The 12 T cell receptor beta chains below come from one sample, sequenced in a study of T cells in Graves' hyperthyroidism and ophthalmopathy. Amplification yielded TCR beta CDR3 regions, with RNA transcripts as the source. The HTBI primer set served for first-round RT-PCR of the TCR CDR3. TCRdb passed the multiplex PCR reads through MiXCR, listing each CDR3 protein once. The sample lists hundreds of thousands of distinct CDR3 sequences, more than 14% occurring once. The source material was blood. Receptor source: a woman aged 45-59 years with Graves' ophthalmopathy.

This clonotype showed up many times. The chain has TRBV20-1 and TRBJ2-2, with D hard to call. Germline assignment: CDR1 DFQATT and CDR2 SNEGSKA (reference sequence). V was pared by 4 bases and J by 4 bases, with 13 bases between. This CDR3 region has 14 residues. CDR3 protein: CSAIKPESTGELFF. The CDR3, as DNA: TGCAGTGCTATAAAACCCGAAAGCACCGGGGAGCTGTTTTTT.

This clonotype was seen many times. The rearrangement joins TRBV7-9 to TRBJ2-3; tentatively, D is TRBD2 (5 bases). V was clipped by 2 bases and J by 1 base, with 13 bases between them. This CDR3 contains 16 residues. The germline V gene has CDR1 SEHNR and CDR2 FQNEAQ (reference sequence). CDR3 bases: TGTGCCAGCAGCTTAAGAGTAAGGGAGCGCACAGATACGCAGTATTTT. Its translation is CASSLRVRERTDTQYF.

The V gene is TRBV7-2, the J gene TRBJ2-7; the D gene is possibly TRBD2 (6 bases). Germline V gives CDR1 SGHTA, CDR2 FQGNSA. There are 15 residues in the CDR3. Trimming left V 5 bases short and J 3 bases short, with 17 bases between. In DNA, the CDR3 is TGTGCCAGCAGCCCAAGACTAGAGGGTGGCTACGAGCAGTACTTC. Translation gives CASSPRLEGGYEQYF.

V gene TRBV6-1 combines with J gene TRBJ2-3; weak D call: TRBD2 (6 bases). This CDR3 contains 16 residues. CDR1 and CDR2 from the germline V gene are MNHNS and SASEGT. Deletions cut 5 bases from V and 2 bases from J, with 17 bases between. This CDR3 is CASSQSAGTFTDTQYF. For the CDR3, the DNA is TGTGCCAGCAGTCAATCAGCCGGGACTTTCACAGATACGCAGTATTTT.

The chain is built from TRBV4-1 and TRBJ2-1; D unclear. CDR1 and CDR2 (germline): MGHRA, YSYEKL. V was pared by 2 bases and J by 9 bases, with 11 bases between. There are 13 residues in the CDR3. CDR3 coding DNA: TGCGCCAGCAGCCAACCCGTAGCATTTGAGCAGTTCTTC. This translates into CASSQPVAFEQFF.

CDR3 protein: CSVAPTSSYNEQFF. CDR3 DNA: TGCAGCGTTGCCCCGACTAGCTCCTACAATGAGCAGTTCTTC. The J gene is TRBJ2-1, the V gene TRBV29-1; D perhaps matches TRBD2 (6 bases). Germline V gene lookup returns CDR1 SQVTM and CDR2 ANQGSEA. This CDR3 is built from 14 residues. The V end lost 4 bases, the J end lost 0 bases, and 10 bases lay between the germline ends.

This clonotype was seen ten or more times. The J gene is TRBJ1-2, the V gene TRBV20-1; TRBD1 might be the D (5 bases). The CDR3 is 13 amino acids. The V end lost 3 bases, the J end lost 2 bases, and 10 bases lay between the germline ends. Per germline, CDR1 DFQATT and CDR2 SNEGSKA (reference sequence). For the CDR3, the DNA is TGCAGTGCTAGGGGGACCGCAAACTATGGCTACACCTTC. The encoded protein is CSARGTANYGYTF.

This clonotype was recorded many times. This chain links TRBV20-1 with TRBJ2-7; possibly TRBD1 for D (5 bases). Germline CDR1 reads DFQATT; CDR2 reads SNEGSKA (reference sequence). V was clipped by 0 bases and J by 4 bases, with 10 bases between them. The CDR3 totals 13 residues. The CDR3 spells CSARDPREYEQYF. The CDR3 DNA reads TGCAGTGCTAGAGATCCCAGGGAATACGAGCAGTACTTC.

This clonotype was counted a few times. The chain carries TRBV5-1 and TRBJ2-7; D is possibly TRBD1 (6 bases). The CDR3 has 15 amino acids. V lost 1 base, J lost 0 bases, and 11 bases lay in between. Per the germline V gene, CDR1 is SGHRS and CDR2 is YFSETQ. DNA for the CDR3: TGCGCCAGCAGCTTGTTTACAGGGAGCTCCTACGAGCAGTACTTC. Residues: CASSLFTGSSYEQYF.

This clonotype was seen a few times. This sequence joins TRBV7-9 and TRBJ1-2; D remains unclear. This CDR3 has 12 amino acids. Per germline, CDR1 SEHNR and CDR2 FQNEAQ (reference sequence). V lost 4 bases and J lost 8, with 11 bases in between. The CDR3 DNA reads TGTGCCAGCAGCTCGACTCAAAGGGGCTACACCTTC. This codes for CASSSTQRGYTF.

This clonotype was counted many times. The genes are TRBV11-2 and TRBJ2-1, with TRBD1 identical over 8 bases. Germline CDR1 reads SGHAT; CDR2 reads FQNNGV. V lost 1 base to trimming and J lost 8 bases; unmatched junction nucleotides: 10. The CDR3 sequence is 16 residues long. CDR3 in amino acids: CASSLARGLLQYEQFF. The CDR3, as DNA: TGTGCCAGCAGCTTAGCCAGGGGGCTCCTACAATATGAGCAGTTCTTC.

This clonotype was observed at least ten times. The chain recombines TRBV28 with TRBJ2-7, with 10 bases lining up with TRBD2. The CDR3 runs 14 residues. The V segment lost 5 bases and the J segment 5 bases; nucleotides outside the gene matches: 6. The germline V gene has CDR1 MDHEN and CDR2 SYDVKM. CDR3 in DNA: TGTGCCAGCAGTATCGTAGGACTAGCGGACGAGCAGTACTTC. Translated, it gives CASSIVGLADEQYF.